A single sample is the source of the 4 T cell receptor beta chains below, sequenced in a study of immune cell composition in non-small cell lung cancer (dated by TCRdb to about 2017). The library was built by means of the immunoSEQ multiplex PCR assay. TCRdb holds this immuneACCESS table with in-frame rearrangements only. Some clones are missing; in checked studies, unresolved V genes explain under half, and the rest has no known cause. This sample has 3,200 or so clones in its table, and 65% to 85% of those were observed once. The leading ten clones occupy 36% of the sample. What was sequenced was lung tumor tissue. The receptors were sampled from a human donor with non-small cell lung cancer.

The chain links TRBV19 to TRBJ1-4; 7 positions match TRBD1. The CDR3 length is 14 residues. With 6 bases clipped from V and 6 bases from J, the junction kept 7 bases outside the gene matches. Germline CDR1 LNHDA, CDR2 SQIVND (reference sequence). Written as DNA, the CDR3 is TGTGCCAGTAGGAGGGGGCAGGGTGATGAAAAACTGTTTTTT. Amino acids: CASRRGQGDEKLFF.

The chain carries TRBV13 and TRBJ1-3, with 7 bases aligning to TRBD1. CDR1 and CDR2 from the germline V gene are PRHDT and FYEKMQ (reference sequence). V lost 1 base and J lost 0; bases outside the gene matches: 9. The CDR3 is 18 amino acids. The DNA of the CDR3 is TGTGCCAGCAGCTTAGATGGGACAGACTTTAACTCTGGAAACACCATATATTTT. Translating it yields CASSLDGTDFNSGNTIYF.

This chain uses TRBV5-1 with TRBJ2-5, with no clear D. In germline, CDR1 is SGHRS, CDR2 YFSETQ. This CDR3 region has 12 residues. V dropped 0 bases and J dropped 11 bases, with 11 bases sitting between them. For the CDR3, the DNA is TGCGCCAGCAGCTTGGACAGCCTTACTCAGTACTTC. Amino acids: CASSLDSLTQYF. Variable domain in full (rest from reference TRBV5-1 and TRBJ2-5): KAGVTQTPRYLIKTRGQQVTLSCSPISGHRSVSWYQQTPGQGLQFLFEYFSETQRNKGNFPGRFSGRQFSNSRSEMNVSTLELGDSALYLCASSLDSLTQYFGPGTRLLVL.

The chain uses TRBV19 and TRBJ2-5; D unclear. V was shortened by 4 bases and J by 2 bases, with 5 bases between the two germline ends. CDR3 size: 12 residues. Germline loops: CDR1 LNHDA, CDR2 SQIVND (reference sequence). This chain's CDR3 is CASSNRQETQYF. The CDR3 DNA reads TGTGCCAGTAGTAACAGACAAGAGACCCAGTACTTC.